This T cell receptor (beta chain) stems from a study of read filtering for tumor transcriptome and immune sequencing. Overall study: Among patients, 17 to 20 were male and more than 13 female, aged about 40 to 90 (mean about 72). IR-seq gave about 3.5 to 11 million TCR reads per sample; RNA-seq gave roughly 80 to 1273.

This clonotype was seen repeatedly, ten times or more. Bone marrow was sampled from every patient at the time of active disease. The library was built from about 400 ng RNA with molecular barcoded adaptors for alpha/delta and beta/gamma chains. TCRdb analysed the reads with MiXCR anew, one entry per CDR3 protein. The repertoire includes some 140,000 distinct CDR3 sequences, approximately 13% of them detected once, and roughly 7.6% sits in the top ten. The CDR3 is 17 amino acids. Germline CDR1 is LNHDA and CDR2 is SQIVND (reference sequence). V gave up 0 bases and J gave up 5 bases; unmatched junction bases: 10.

The specimen sequenced was a population of CD138-negative cells sorted from bone marrow. The chain carries TRBV19 and TRBJ1-2; 9 nucleotides match TRBD1. The sequence was collected from a donor aged 40 or older with multiple myeloma. This CDR3 is CASSIETGDRDVYGYTF. CDR3 sequence (DNA): TGTGCCAGTAGTATAGAGACCGGGGACAGGGATGTGTATGGCTACACCTTC.